This T cell receptor (beta chain) comes out of a study of CD8 T cells in ankylosing spondylitis. Notes on the study in general: Characteristic, it appeared, of ankylosing spondylitis blood was a TCR beta motif of roughly eight highly homologous variants.

This CDR3 comprises 14 residues. Germline trimming cut 6 bases from V and 1 base from J; bases unmatched to any gene: 5. Germline values: CDR1 DFQATT, CDR2 SNEGSKA (reference sequence). About this clonotype: No antigen is known for it.

Scientists made TCR beta libraries using quantitative 5'-RACE with molecular barcodes. MiXCR, applied by TCRdb to the 5' RACE reads, yields one record per CDR3 protein. The sample lists about 450,000 distinct CDR3 sequences, roughly a quarter seen once, with 0.89% in the top ten. What was sequenced was blood, either unsorted or a sorted T cell fraction (not recorded which). This TCR was recovered from a male donor with ankylosing spondylitis. The V call is TRBV20-1, the J call TRBJ2-3, with 9 nucleotides matching TRBD1. The CDR3 here is CSAIDRGGTDTQYF. The DNA for the CDR3 is TGCAGTGCAATAGACAGGGGGGGCACAGATACGCAGTATTTT.